The 3 T cell receptor beta chains presented below share a single source sample, sequenced in a study of cytomegalovirus exposure and HLA in healthy donors. Amplification used 60 Vbeta primers and 13 Jbeta primers. Some clones are missing from TCRdb's copy, which holds only in-frame ones; the method was immunoSEQ multiplex PCR. The data contain about 54,000 clones, roughly 84% of them singletons. Sequenced sample: PBMCs. These receptors were taken from a young woman in good health and CMV-seronegative.

The chain carries TRBV30 and TRBJ1-3; TRBD1 is a possible D gene (5 bases). The CDR3 has 16 amino acids. Germline values: CDR1 GTSNPN, CDR2 SVGIG (reference sequence). Trimming stripped 4 bases from V and 0 bases from J, with 16 bases between. The CDR3 here is CAWTPDMLSSGNTIYF. The CDR3 DNA sequence: TGTGCCTGGACCCCGGACATGCTCAGCTCTGGAAACACCATATATTTT.

The chain joins TRBV9 to TRBJ2-5; TRBD2 aligns across 11 bases. This CDR3 is 16 amino acids long. Per the germline V gene, CDR1 is SGDLS and CDR2 is YYNGEE. V dropped 0 bases and J dropped 4; count of bases not matched to a gene: 5. The CDR3 DNA follows: TGTGCCAGCAGCGTAGTAGCGGGAGGGCCGAGAGAGACCCAGTACTTC. This translates into CASSVVAGGPRETQYF.

This clone was counted once. The chain carries TRBV10-3 and TRBJ1-2, with 7 bases matching TRBD1. CDR1 is ENHRY and CDR2 is SYGVKD in the germline V gene. J gave up 7 bases and V 4 bases, and 3 bases lay outside the gene matches. CDR3 size: 12 residues. CDR3 in DNA: TGTGCCATCAGTGGAGGGGGCCTTGGCTACACCTTC. It encodes CAISGGGLGYTF.